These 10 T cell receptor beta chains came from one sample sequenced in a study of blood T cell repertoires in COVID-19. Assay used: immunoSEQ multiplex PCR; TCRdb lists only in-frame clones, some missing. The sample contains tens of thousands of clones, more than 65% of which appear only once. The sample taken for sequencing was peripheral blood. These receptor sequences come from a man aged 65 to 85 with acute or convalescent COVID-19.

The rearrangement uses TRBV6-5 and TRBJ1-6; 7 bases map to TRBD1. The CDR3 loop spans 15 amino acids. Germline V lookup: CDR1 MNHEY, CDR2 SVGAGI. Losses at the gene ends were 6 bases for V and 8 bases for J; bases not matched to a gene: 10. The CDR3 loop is CASRLGQGVDSPLHF. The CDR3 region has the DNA TGTGCCAGCAGACTAGGGCAGGGGGTCGATTCACCCCTCCACTTT.

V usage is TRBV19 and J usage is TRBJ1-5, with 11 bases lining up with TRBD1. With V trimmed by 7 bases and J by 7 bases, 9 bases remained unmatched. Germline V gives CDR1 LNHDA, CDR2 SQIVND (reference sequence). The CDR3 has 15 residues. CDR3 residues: CASTSDRGRGQPQHF. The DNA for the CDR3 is TGTGCCAGTACCTCGGACAGGGGGCGAGGGCAGCCCCAGCATTTT. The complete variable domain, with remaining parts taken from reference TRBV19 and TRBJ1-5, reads DGGITQSPKYLFRKEGQNVTLSCEQNLNHDAMYWYRQDPGQGLRLIYYSQIVNDFQKGDIAEGYSVSREKKESFPLTVTSAQKNPTAFYLCASTSDRGRGQPQHFGDGTRLSIL.

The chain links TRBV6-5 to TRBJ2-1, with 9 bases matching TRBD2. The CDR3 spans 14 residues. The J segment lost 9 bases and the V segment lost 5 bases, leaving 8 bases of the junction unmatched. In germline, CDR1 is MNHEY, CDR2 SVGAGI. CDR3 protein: CASSRTSVTGEQFF. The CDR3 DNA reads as TGTGCCAGCAGTAGGACTAGCGTAACGGGTGAGCAGTTCTTC.

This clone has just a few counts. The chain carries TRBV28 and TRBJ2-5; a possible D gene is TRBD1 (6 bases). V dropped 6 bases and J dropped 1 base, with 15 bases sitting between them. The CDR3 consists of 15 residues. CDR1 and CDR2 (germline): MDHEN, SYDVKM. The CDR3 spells CASSPGHLFQETQYF. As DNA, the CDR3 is TGTGCCAGCAGCCCGGGACACCTTTTCCAAGAGACCCAGTACTTC.

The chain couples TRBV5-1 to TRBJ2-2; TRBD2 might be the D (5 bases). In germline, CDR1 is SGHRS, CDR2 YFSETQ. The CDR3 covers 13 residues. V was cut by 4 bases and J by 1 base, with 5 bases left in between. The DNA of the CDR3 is TGCGCCAGCAGCCGGGGGAACACCGGGGAGCTGTTTTTT. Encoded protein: CASSRGNTGELFF.

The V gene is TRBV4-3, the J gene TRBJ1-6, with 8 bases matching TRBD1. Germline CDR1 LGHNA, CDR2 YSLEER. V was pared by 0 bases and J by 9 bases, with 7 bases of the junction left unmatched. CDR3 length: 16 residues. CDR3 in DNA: TGCGCCAGCAGCCAAGAATCACAGGGGGACGGTTCACCCCTCCACTTT. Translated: CASSQESQGDGSPLHF.

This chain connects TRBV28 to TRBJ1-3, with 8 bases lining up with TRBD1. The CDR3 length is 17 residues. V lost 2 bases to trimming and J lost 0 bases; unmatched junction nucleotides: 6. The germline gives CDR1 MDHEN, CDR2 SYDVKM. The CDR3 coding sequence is TGTGCCAGCAGTTTACCACAGGGGGGAGTCTCTGGAAACACCATATATTTT. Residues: CASSLPQGGVSGNTIYF.

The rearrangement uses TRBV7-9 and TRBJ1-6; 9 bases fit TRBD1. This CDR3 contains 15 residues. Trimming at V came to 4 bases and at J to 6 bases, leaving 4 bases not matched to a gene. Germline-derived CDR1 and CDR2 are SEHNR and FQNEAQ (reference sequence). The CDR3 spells CASSSLDRGNSPLHF. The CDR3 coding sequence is TGTGCCAGCAGCTCGCTGGACAGGGGTAATTCACCCCTCCACTTT. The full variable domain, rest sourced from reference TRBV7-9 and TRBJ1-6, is DTGVSQNPRHKITKRGQNVTFRCDPISEHNRLYWYRQTLGQGPEFLTYFQNEAQLEKSRLLSDRFSAERPKGSFSTLEIQRTEQGDSAMYLCASSSLDRGNSPLHFGNGTRLTVT.

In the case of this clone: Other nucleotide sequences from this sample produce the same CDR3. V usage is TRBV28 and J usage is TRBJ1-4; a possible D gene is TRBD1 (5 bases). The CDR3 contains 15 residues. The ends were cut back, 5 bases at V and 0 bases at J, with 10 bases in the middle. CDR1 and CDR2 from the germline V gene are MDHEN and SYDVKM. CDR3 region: CASSPGGATNEKLFF. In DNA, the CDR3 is TGTGCCAGCAGTCCCGGGGGTGCAACTAATGAAAAACTGTTTTTT.

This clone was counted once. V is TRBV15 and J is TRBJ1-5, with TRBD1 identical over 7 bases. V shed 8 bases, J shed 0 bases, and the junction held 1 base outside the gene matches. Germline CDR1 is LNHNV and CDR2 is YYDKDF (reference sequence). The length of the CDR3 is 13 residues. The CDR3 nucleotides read TGTGCCACCGGACAGGATAGCAATCAGCCCCAGCATTTT. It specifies CATGQDSNQPQHF.